This TCR beta chain originates from a study of PD-L1 blockade in urothelial cancer. Overall study context: Patients commenced intravenous atezolizumab, 1,200 mg every 3 weeks, in 2014. Blood was subjected to analysis at 3 weeks (second dose) and 6 weeks following treatment start.

Time point here: peripheral blood 6 weeks after treatment start. Germline loops: CDR1 SGHNT, CDR2 YYREEE (reference sequence). The J segment lost 3 bases and the V segment lost 0 bases, leaving 2 bases of the junction unmatched. The CDR3 sequence is 15 residues long. The assay was immunoSEQ multiplex PCR, and TCRdb's table has in-frame clones only and misses some. This sample has 48,000 or so clones, with 65% to 85% found just once. This chain joins TRBV5-4 and TRBJ2-1; 8 nucleotides align to TRBD1. The sample consisted of PBMCs, taken around atezolizumab (anti-PD-L1) treatment. This sequence was found in a man in his 70s with urothelial cancer. The CDR3 sequence is CASSLEQGGYNEQFF. CDR3 sequence (DNA): TGTGCCAGCAGCTTGGAACAGGGGGGCTACAATGAGCAGTTCTTC.